These 21 T cell receptor beta chains came from one sample sequenced in a study of T cell repertoires in cytomegalovirus infection. Using its own MiXCR run on the reads, TCRdb lists one record per CDR3 protein. Seen here are fewer than 650,000 distinct CDR3 sequences, roughly 43% observed once, and the top ten hold around 48%. These receptors' antigens are unknown. The sequenced sample was cultured PBMCs, obtained from culture after CMV antigen stimulation. All receptors come from a human donor in good health (CMV status not recorded). Some clones in this sample may be carry-over from other donors' samples.

This chain connects TRBV2 to TRBJ2-7, with 9 bases that match TRBD2. Trimming removed 6 bases from V and 6 bases from J; junction bases left unmatched: 9. This CDR3 has 14 amino acids. CDR1 SNHLY and CDR2 FYNNEI come from the germline V gene. The CDR3 protein is CASRRGLARSEQYF. As DNA, the CDR3 is TGTGCCAGCAGGAGGGGACTAGCTCGTAGCGAGCAGTACTTC.

This sequence joins TRBV18 and TRBJ2-7; TRBD2 is a possible D gene (6 bases). This CDR3 region has 15 residues. Trimming took off 0 bases at V and 1 base at J, with 10 bases between the two ends. Germline V gene data show CDR1 as KGHSH and CDR2 as LQKENI. Written as DNA, the CDR3 is TGTGCCAGCTCACCACCCAGTAGCGGATCCTACGAGCAGTACTTC. Translation gives CASSPPSSGSYEQYF.

This clonotype was observed a few times. The V call is TRBV10-1, the J call TRBJ2-7; 11 bases align to TRBD1. CDR1 and CDR2 (germline): WNHNN, SYGVQD (reference sequence). The CDR3 totals 16 residues. Losses at the gene ends were 2 bases for V and 4 bases for J; bases not matched to a gene: 7. The chain's CDR3 is CASSETLGQGAYEQYF. The CDR3 DNA reads TGCGCCAGCAGTGAGACGCTCGGACAGGGGGCGTACGAGCAGTACTTC.

V is TRBV7-2 and J is TRBJ1-1; D might be TRBD1 (5 bases). This CDR3 has 16 amino acids. Germline CDR1 reads SGHTA; CDR2 reads FQGNSA. Trimming cost V 1 base and J 5 bases, with 17 bases left between them. CDR3 sequence reads: CASSLVPSFWGTEAFF. In DNA form, the CDR3 reads TGTGCCAGCAGCTTAGTCCCCTCTTTCTGGGGGACTGAAGCTTTCTTT.

Only a few counts were recorded for this clonotype. The rearrangement joins TRBV11-3 to TRBJ2-1; tentative D call: TRBD2 (5 bases). V dropped 3 bases and J dropped 7 bases, with 19 bases sitting between them. Germline V gene sequence: CDR1 SGHNT, CDR2 YENEEA. This CDR3 region has 16 residues. The CDR3 nucleotides are TGTGCCAGCAGCTTTAGTGGGCTAGCTCTTGTAAATGAGCAGTTCTTC. This codes for CASSFSGLALVNEQFF.

This clonotype showed up just a few times. The rearrangement links TRBV12-3 or TRBV12-4 to TRBJ2-7, with D possibly being TRBD2 (5 bases). CDR3 size: 14 residues. Trimming removed 6 bases from V and 9 bases from J, with 21 bases in between. The CDR3 coding sequence is TGTGCCAGCAGAAGGCACGGAGGACCCTCGCTGCAGTACTTC. Protein sequence: CASRRHGGPSLQYF.

The CDR3 DNA reads as TGTGCCAGCGCCCAGGGACACACTGAAGCTTTCTTT. Its protein product is CASAQGHTEAFF. The V call is TRBV2, the J call TRBJ1-1; perhaps TRBD1 as D (5 bases). This CDR3 has 12 residues. CDR1 and CDR2 from the germline V gene are SNHLY and FYNNEI. Trimming removed 8 bases at V and 3 bases at J, with 10 bases between.

The sample holds a few counts of this clonotype. This rearrangement joins TRBV2 to TRBJ2-1; tentative D call: TRBD1 (6 bases). The V end was cut by 10 bases, the J end by 7 bases, with 20 bases between. CDR3 size: 14 residues. CDR1 is SNHLY and CDR2 is FYNNEI in the germline V gene. CDR3 coding DNA: TGTGCCACCTCGTTTCGGCAGGGGTCGAATGAGCAGTTCTTC. Its translation is CATSFRQGSNEQFF.

In its sample, this clonotype was seen many times. CDR3 coding DNA: TGTGCCAGCAGCCTACAGGGGGCGCCGGGGATGCCCCAGCATTTT. It encodes CASSLQGAPGMPQHF. V is TRBV7-2 and J is TRBJ1-5, with 9 bases that match TRBD1. The CDR3 is 15 residues long. Unmatched junction bases numbered 11, after V lost 5 bases and J lost 9 bases. Per the germline V gene, CDR1 is SGHTA and CDR2 is FQGNSA. Full variable domain (missing parts from reference TRBV7-2 and TRBJ1-5): GAGVSQSPSNKVTEKGKDVELRCDPISGHTALYWYRQSLGQGLEFLIYFQGNSAPDKSGLPSDRFSAERTGGSVSTLTIQRTQQEDSAVYLCASSLQGAPGMPQHFGDGTRLSIL.

This chain connects TRBV6-8 to TRBJ1-4; no clear D. The V end was cut by 10 bases, the J end by 2 bases, with 14 bases between. The CDR3 has 14 amino acids. The V gene's germline CDR1 is MNHGY and CDR2 SAAAGT. The CDR3 DNA follows: TGTGCCACCCGTACTTGGACGACTAATGAAAAACTGTTTTTT. Its protein is CATRTWTTNEKLFF.

The CDR3 spells CASSFGLNNQPQHF. Here the CDR3 DNA reads TGTGCCAGCAGTTTTGGTCTGAACAATCAGCCCCAGCATTTT. The V and J genes are TRBV12-3 or TRBV12-4 and TRBJ1-5; D remains ambiguous. V was pared by 3 bases and J by 3 bases, with 9 bases between. This CDR3 comprises 14 residues.

With respect to this clonotype: At one end, the junction sequence differs from germline, possibly due to a read error. V usage is TRBV5-4 and J usage is TRBJ2-5; D not resolved. CDR3 size: 14 residues. Germline lookup yields CDR1 SGHNT and CDR2 YYREEE (reference sequence). CDR3 residues: CASSVTGDQATQYF. The CDR3 DNA is TGTGCCAGCAGCGTGACGGGTGACCAAGCGACCCAGTACTTC. Full variable domain (rest looked up from reference TRBV5-4 and TRBJ2-5): ETGVTQSPTHLIKTRGQQVTLRCSSQSGHNTVSWYQQALGQGPQFIFQYYREEENGRGNFPPRFSGLQFPNYSSELNVNALELDDSALYLCASSVTGDQATQYFGPGTRLLVL.

This clonotype was counted between two and nine times. The rearrangement joins TRBV2 to TRBJ1-1; D remains unclear. Trimming took 7 bases from V and 5 from J, leaving 11 bases between them. The CDR3 has 12 residues. CDR1 and CDR2 from the germline V gene are SNHLY and FYNNEI. Here the CDR3 reads CASTADGTEAFF. The DNA for the CDR3 is TGTGCCAGCACAGCTGATGGGACTGAAGCTTTCTTT.

This clonotype has at least ten counts. The chain employs TRBV7-2 and TRBJ2-3; TRBD1 agrees at 8 bases. Germline V gene lookup returns CDR1 SGHTA and CDR2 FQGNSA. V was clipped by 4 bases and J by 4 bases; unmatched bases: 7. CDR3 size: 15 residues. In DNA form, the CDR3 reads TGTGCCAGCAGCTCCCTGGGACAGGCTCCAGATACGCAGTATTTT. It yields the protein CASSSLGQAPDTQYF.

In this sample, this clonotype turned up a few times. The chain joins TRBV6-1 to TRBJ1-2; D unresolved. Germline V gene sequence: CDR1 MNHNS, CDR2 SASEGT. The CDR3 totals 8 residues. Trimming left V 7 bases short and J 8 bases short, with 2 bases between. The CDR3 here is CASIGYTF. CDR3 DNA: TGTGCCAGCATAGGCTACACCTTC.

V is TRBV9 and J is TRBJ2-1, with 13 bases matching TRBD2. The germline gives CDR1 SGDLS, CDR2 YYNGEE. The CDR3 has 14 amino acids. V was pared by 3 bases and J by 15 bases, with 9 bases of the junction left unmatched. CDR3 sequence: CASSGGLAGAPGFF. CDR3 sequence (DNA): TGTGCCAGCAGCGGCGGACTAGCGGGGGCCCCAGGGTTCTTC.

This clonotype was observed a few times. The chain combines TRBV7-2 with TRBJ2-1; 9 positions match TRBD2. The CDR3 covers 16 residues. J lost 3 bases, V lost 1 base, and 4 bases had no gene match. Germline V gives CDR1 SGHTA, CDR2 FQGNSA. DNA for the CDR3: TGTGCCAGCAGCTTAGTTGGGCGGGGGGGCTACAATGAGCAGTTCTTC. Its protein product is CASSLVGRGGYNEQFF.

Only a few counts were recorded for this clonotype. As DNA, the CDR3 is TGTGCCAGCAGCTTAGGGGCCAGCAGAGGGCTGTTTTTT. The encoded protein is CASSLGASRGLFF. V usage is TRBV7-2 and J usage is TRBJ2-2; D is undetermined. V was shortened by 1 base and J by 13 bases, with 13 bases between the two germline ends. Germline assignment: CDR1 SGHTA and CDR2 FQGNSA. CDR3 length equals 13 residues. Complete variable domain (other parts from reference TRBV7-2 and TRBJ2-2): GAGVSQSPSNKVTEKGKDVELRCDPISGHTALYWYRQSLGQGLEFLIYFQGNSAPDKSGLPSDRFSAERTGGSVSTLTIQRTQQEDSAVYLCASSLGASRGLFFGEGSRLTVL.

This clonotype was observed a few times. The chain combines TRBV7-2 with TRBJ2-1, with D possibly being TRBD1 (5 bases). This CDR3 spans 15 amino acids. V dropped 6 bases and J dropped 5 bases, with 17 bases sitting between them. The germline CDR1 and CDR2 sequences are SGHTA and FQGNSA. Here the CDR3 DNA reads TGTGCCAGCAGTACAACAGGACGGGTTCACAATGAGCAGTTCTTC. Protein: CASSTTGRVHNEQFF.

This clonotype was counted at least ten times. The chain employs TRBV7-2 and TRBJ2-7; TRBD2 is a possible D gene (5 bases). This CDR3 spans 17 amino acids. Germline V gives CDR1 SGHTA, CDR2 FQGNSA. Trimming took 0 bases from V and 0 from J, leaving 15 bases between them. The CDR3: CASSLAPSGLSSYEQYF. DNA of the CDR3: TGTGCCAGCAGCTTAGCGCCGAGCGGCCTTAGCTCCTACGAGCAGTACTTC.

V usage is TRBV4-1 and J usage is TRBJ1-2; unclear D gene. Germline CDR1 reads MGHRA; CDR2 reads YSYEKL. The ends were cut back, 4 bases at V and 7 bases at J, with 16 bases in the middle. This CDR3 has 14 amino acids. The DNA for the CDR3 is TGCGCCAGCAGCCTGGGGAGTGGATTGGGTGGCTACACCTTC. This codes for CASSLGSGLGGYTF.